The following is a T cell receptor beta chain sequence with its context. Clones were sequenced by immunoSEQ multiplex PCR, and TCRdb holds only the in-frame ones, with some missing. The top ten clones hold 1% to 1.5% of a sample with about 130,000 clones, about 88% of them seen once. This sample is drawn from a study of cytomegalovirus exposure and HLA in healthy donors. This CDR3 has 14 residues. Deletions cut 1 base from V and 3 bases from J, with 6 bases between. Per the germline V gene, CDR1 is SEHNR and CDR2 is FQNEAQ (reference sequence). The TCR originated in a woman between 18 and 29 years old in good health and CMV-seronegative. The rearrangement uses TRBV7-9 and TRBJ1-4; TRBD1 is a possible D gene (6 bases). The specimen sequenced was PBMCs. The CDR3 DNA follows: TGTGCCAGCAGCTTAGGGACAGCTAATGAAAAACTGTTTTTT. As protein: CASSLGTANEKLFF.